This T cell receptor beta chain derives from a study of early T cells in non-severe SARS-CoV-2 infection. Study-wide context: The chains were unpaired, and the sequenced material was bulk RNA from unsorted whole blood. Broader study findings: Matching results from VDJdb favored anti-spike CD8 responses, leaving private and CD4 specificities undetected.

Germline V gives CDR1 SGHAT, CDR2 FQNNGV. The CDR3 spans 15 residues. With V trimmed by 5 bases and J by 3 bases, 9 bases remained unmatched. cDNA molecules, individually, were tagged with unique molecular identifiers. MiXCR, run by TCRdb on the 5' RACE reads, gives a single entry per CDR3 protein. This table has about 27,000 distinct CDR3 sequences, 2.9% appearing once. This clonotype is labeled as medium-sized (0.01 to 0.1%). Its antigen remains unidentified. The specimen was whole blood. V usage is TRBV11-2 and J usage is TRBJ2-5; 7 bases align to TRBD2. The receptor comes from an adult who was a healthcare worker with PCR-confirmed SARS-CoV-2 infection or an uninfected control (not recorded which). The CDR3 region has the DNA TGTGCCAGCAGCCCCGGGGAGGGGTCAGAAGAGACCCAGTACTTC. This encodes CASSPGEGSEETQYF.